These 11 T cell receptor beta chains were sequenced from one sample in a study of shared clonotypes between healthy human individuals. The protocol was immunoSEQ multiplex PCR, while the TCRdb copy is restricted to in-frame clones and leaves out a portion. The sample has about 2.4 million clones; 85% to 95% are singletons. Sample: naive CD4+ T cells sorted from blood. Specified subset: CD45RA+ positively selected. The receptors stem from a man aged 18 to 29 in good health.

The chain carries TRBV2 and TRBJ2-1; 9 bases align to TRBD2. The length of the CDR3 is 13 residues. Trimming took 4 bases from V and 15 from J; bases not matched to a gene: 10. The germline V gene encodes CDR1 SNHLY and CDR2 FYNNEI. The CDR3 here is CASSAEAGGAAFF. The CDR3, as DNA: TGTGCCAGCAGTGCGGAAGCGGGGGGAGCGGCGTTCTTC.

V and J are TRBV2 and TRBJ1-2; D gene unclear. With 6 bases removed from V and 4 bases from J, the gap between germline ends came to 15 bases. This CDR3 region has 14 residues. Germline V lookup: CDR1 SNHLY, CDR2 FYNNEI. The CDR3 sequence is CASRITEGTYGYTF. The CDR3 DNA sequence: TGTGCCAGCAGAATAACGGAGGGAACCTATGGCTACACCTTC.

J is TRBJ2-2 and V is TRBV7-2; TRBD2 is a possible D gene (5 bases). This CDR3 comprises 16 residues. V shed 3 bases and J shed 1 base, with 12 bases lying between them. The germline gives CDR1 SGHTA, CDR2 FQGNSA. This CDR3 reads CASSLGHGVNTGELFF. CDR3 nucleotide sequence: TGTGCCAGCAGCTTGGGCCACGGGGTGAACACCGGGGAGCTGTTTTTT.

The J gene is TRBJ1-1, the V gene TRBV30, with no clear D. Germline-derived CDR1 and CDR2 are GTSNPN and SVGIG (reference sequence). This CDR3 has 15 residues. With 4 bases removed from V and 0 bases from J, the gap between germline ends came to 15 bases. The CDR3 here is CAWITVRTLNTEAFF. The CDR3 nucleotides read TGTGCCTGGATAACGGTGCGGACTTTGAACACTGAAGCTTTCTTT.

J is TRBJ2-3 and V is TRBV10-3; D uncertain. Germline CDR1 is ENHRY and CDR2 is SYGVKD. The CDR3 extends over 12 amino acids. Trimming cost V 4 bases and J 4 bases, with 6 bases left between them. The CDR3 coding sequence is TGTGCCATCAGTGTTTGGGCAGATACGCAGTATTTT. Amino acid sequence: CAISVWADTQYF.

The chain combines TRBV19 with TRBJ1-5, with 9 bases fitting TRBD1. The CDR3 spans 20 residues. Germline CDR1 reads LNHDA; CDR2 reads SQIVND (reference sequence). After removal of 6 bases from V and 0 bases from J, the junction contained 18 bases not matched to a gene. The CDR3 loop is CASRPPYRDRAAVSNQPQHF. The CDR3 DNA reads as TGTGCCAGTAGACCCCCGTACCGGGACAGGGCTGCGGTTAGCAATCAGCCCCAGCATTTT.

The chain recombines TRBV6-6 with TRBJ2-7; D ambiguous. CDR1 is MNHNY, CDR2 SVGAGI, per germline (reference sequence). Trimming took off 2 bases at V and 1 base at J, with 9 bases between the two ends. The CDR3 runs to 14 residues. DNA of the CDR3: TGTGCCAGCAGTTACCTCACCCCGTCCTACGAGCAGTACTTC. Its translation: CASSYLTPSYEQYF.

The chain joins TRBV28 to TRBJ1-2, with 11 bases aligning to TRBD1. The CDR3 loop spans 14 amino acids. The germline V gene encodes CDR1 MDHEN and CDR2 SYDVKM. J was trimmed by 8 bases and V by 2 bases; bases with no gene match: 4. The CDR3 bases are TGTGCCAGCAGTTTACTCGGACAGGGGGCCGGCTACACCTTC. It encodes CASSLLGQGAGYTF.

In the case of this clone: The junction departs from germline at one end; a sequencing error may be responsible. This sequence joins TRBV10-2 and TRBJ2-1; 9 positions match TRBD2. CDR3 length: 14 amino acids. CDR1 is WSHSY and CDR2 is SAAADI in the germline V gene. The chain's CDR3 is CASSGGGLAQVELF. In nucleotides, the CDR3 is TGCGCCAGCAGTGGTGGGGGACTAGCACAGGTGGAGCTCTTC.

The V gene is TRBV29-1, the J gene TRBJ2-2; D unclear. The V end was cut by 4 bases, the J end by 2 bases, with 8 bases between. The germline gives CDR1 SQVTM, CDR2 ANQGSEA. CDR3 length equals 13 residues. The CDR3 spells CSVADRNTGELFF. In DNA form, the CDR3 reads TGCAGCGTTGCGGACCGTAACACCGGGGAGCTGTTTTTT.

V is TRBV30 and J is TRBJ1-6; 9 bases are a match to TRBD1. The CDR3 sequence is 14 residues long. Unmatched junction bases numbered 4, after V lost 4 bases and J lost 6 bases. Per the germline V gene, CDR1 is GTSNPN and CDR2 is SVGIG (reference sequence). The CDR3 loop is CAWTLTGGNSPLHF. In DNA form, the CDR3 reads TGTGCCTGGACCTTGACAGGGGGTAATTCACCCCTCCACTTT.